This T cell receptor (beta chain) was recovered during a study of blood T cell repertoires in COVID-19. Background on the study: Spain, Italy and the United States supplied samples that represented acute and convalescent COVID-19. T cells, B-cell-depleted T cells, or PBMCs supplied cDNA or gDNA.

Original processing notes: Amplifying reference gene primers gave estimates of nucleated cell counts. TCRdb's table, derived via immunoSEQ multiplex PCR, lists solely in-frame clones and lacks some. The V and J calls and the clone size are those of that table, but D and trimming were determined from the DNA. This sample has about 200,000 clones, with 70% to 90% found just once. The CDR3 consists of 15 residues. CDR1 and CDR2 (germline): SGHNT, YYREEE (reference sequence). V was cut by 0 bases and J by 6 bases, with 10 bases left in between. J is TRBJ1-6 and V is TRBV5-4, with D perhaps TRBD1 (6 bases). Sequencing used peripheral blood. The TCR originated in a woman in her thirties or forties with acute or convalescent COVID-19. The CDR3 DNA reads as TGTGCCAGCAGCTTGGAGGGACACCCTAATTCACCCCTCCACTTT. Translated: CASSLEGHPNSPLHF.